What follows is one T cell receptor (beta chain) and its context. Antigen unknown. These data come from a study of regulatory T cells in long-lasting Graves disease. Study-level findings and limits: The TCR repertoire of persistent Graves' patients was less diverse than that of newly diagnosed ones. When disease was persistent, TRBV28, TRBJ1-2 and TRBJ2-5 were the favored segments. Shared public clonotypes totalled around 2,900 in persistent patients, compared with about 990 in new patients.

The V end was cut by 0 bases, the J end by 3 bases, with 12 bases between. The germline CDR1 and CDR2 sequences are SGHRS and YFSETQ. The CDR3 spans 15 residues. The time point here: persistent/refractory GD, antithyroid drugs over 5 years with positive TRAb. Extracted PBMC RNA gave rise to the TCR library. The authors built TCR beta libraries using iRepertoire HTBI primers and Arm-PCR of CDR3 regions. One entry per CDR3 protein results from TCRdb running MiXCR on the multiplex PCR reads. The repertoire holds 400,000 to 500,000 distinct CDR3 sequences, with approximately 23% as singletons. The sample was peripheral blood mononuclear cells (PBMCs), taken when the disease was refractory, from a patient treated with antithyroid drugs. The clonotype was recovered from a female donor with Graves disease. The genes are TRBV5-1 and TRBJ1-1, with D perhaps TRBD1 (6 bases). CDR3 loop: CASSLAVGADTEAFF. The CDR3, as DNA: TGCGCCAGCAGCTTGGCCGTGGGGGCGGACACTGAAGCTTTCTTT.